Presented here are 17 T cell receptor beta chains from one specimen sequenced in a study of breast tumors, draining lymph nodes, adjacent tissues. The lymph nodes were axillary draining lymph nodes from breast cancer patients. TCRdb called the multiplex PCR reads again in MiXCR, with one record for every CDR3 protein. The sample lists some 97,000 distinct CDR3 sequences, roughly 20% occurring once. Sequenced material: axillary lymph node tissue. The receptors were gathered from a female donor with breast cancer. Some clones in this sample may be carry-over from other donors' samples.

At least ten counts were recorded for this clonotype. This sequence joins TRBV24-1 and TRBJ1-5; D perhaps matches TRBD1 (5 bases). Trimming removed 4 bases at V and 1 base at J, with 25 bases between. Germline loops: CDR1 KGHDR, CDR2 SFDVKD. This CDR3 comprises 20 residues. In nucleotides, the CDR3 is TGTGCCACCAGTGACCCCGCAGGGAGATCTATTAATCAGAGCAATCAGCCCCAGCATTTT. It codes for CATSDPAGRSINQSNQPQHF.

This clonotype was observed a handful of times. The junction shows a germline mismatch at one end, possibly a read error. J is TRBJ2-6 and V is TRBV27; no clear D gene. The CDR3 has 14 amino acids. Per the germline V gene, CDR1 is MNHEY and CDR2 is SMNVEV (reference sequence). The CDR3 spells CASRLYSGANVLTF. CDR3 bases: TGTGCCAGCAGATTATACAGCGGGGCCAACGTCCTGACTTTC.

The table lists this clonotype with a few counts. The chain carries TRBV27 and TRBJ1-4; perhaps TRBD1 as D (5 bases). V was pared by 9 bases and J by 8 bases, with 19 bases between. This CDR3 has 14 residues. Germline CDR1 and CDR2: MNHEY and SMNVEV (reference sequence). CDR3 bases: TGTGCCAGTGGGCCTCAGGGAGTCGGGGAAAAACTGTTTTTT. Its protein product is CASGPQGVGEKLFF.

This clonotype appeared many times. The rearrangement uses TRBV6-5 and TRBJ1-2, with D hard to call. V was trimmed by 0 bases and J by 8 bases, leaving 13 bases between them. Germline V lookup: CDR1 MNHEY, CDR2 SVGAGI. The CDR3 is 14 amino acids. The CDR3 protein is CASSYSSSAWGYTF. CDR3 sequence (DNA): TGTGCCAGCAGTTACTCGAGTTCCGCCTGGGGCTACACCTTC.

The chain carries TRBV11-2 and TRBJ1-1; D remains ambiguous. Germline V gene data show CDR1 as SGHAT and CDR2 as FQNNGV. Deletions cut 1 base from V and 7 bases from J, with 10 bases between. CDR3 length: 13 amino acids. The CDR3 DNA sequence: TGTGCCAGCAGCTTAGTTTACCGGGATGAAGCTTTCTTT. Its protein product is CASSLVYRDEAFF.

This clonotype showed up many times. The chain carries TRBV20-1 and TRBJ2-5; TRBD2 matches 9 bases. This CDR3 has 15 amino acids. V shed 4 bases, J shed 4 bases, and the junction held 10 bases outside the gene matches. Germline CDR1 DFQATT, CDR2 SNEGSKA (reference sequence). CDR3 bases: TGCAGTGCTACCCGGGGGTCTAGCGGGACAGAGACCCAGTACTTC. Residues: CSATRGSSGTETQYF.

In the case of this clonotype: Mismatch with germline at one junction end may stem from a read error. V and J are TRBV28 and TRBJ1-2, with D perhaps matching TRBD1 (6 bases). CDR3 size: 17 residues. Germline lookup yields CDR1 MDHEN and CDR2 SYDVKM. The CDR3 sequence: CASSLVVLRAGAGGYTF. Here the CDR3 DNA reads TGTGCTAGCAGTTTAGTGGTTCTCAGGGCAGGGGCCGGGGGCTACACCTTC.

This clonotype was detected many times. The chain recombines TRBV19 with TRBJ2-3, with a weak D call TRBD2 (6 bases). The CDR3 spans 15 residues. Trimming stripped 6 bases from V and 0 bases from J, with 13 bases between. Per the germline V gene, CDR1 is LNHDA and CDR2 is SQIVND (reference sequence). The CDR3 DNA follows: TGTGCCAGTAGCAATAGCGGATCTAGCACAGATACGCAGTATTTT. Translated, it gives CASSNSGSSTDTQYF.

This clonotype was seen at least ten times. This chain uses TRBV4-1 with TRBJ2-3; 14 bases fit TRBD2. From germline, CDR1 is MGHRA and CDR2 YSYEKL. The ends lost 3 bases at V and 2 bases at J; junction bases unmatched: 4. This CDR3 spans 17 amino acids. CDR3: CASSQGLAGAYTDTQYF. Written as DNA, the CDR3 is TGCGCCAGCAGCCAGGGACTAGCGGGGGCCTACACAGATACGCAGTATTTT.

This clonotype occurred many times. V usage is TRBV4-2 and J usage is TRBJ2-1; D gene uncertain. The V and J ends lost 0 bases and 0 bases respectively, with 6 bases between them. CDR1 is LGHNA, CDR2 YNFKEQ, per germline. The CDR3 extends over 15 amino acids. The DNA of the CDR3 is TGTGCCAGCAGCCAAGACGTGAGCTCCTACAATGAGCAGTTCTTC. Encoded protein: CASSQDVSSYNEQFF.

This clonotype came up a few times. This rearrangement joins TRBV28 to TRBJ2-7; no definite D call. The CDR3 is 15 amino acids. Trimming pared 6 bases from V and 3 bases from J, leaving 18 bases between. CDR1 and CDR2 (germline): MDHEN, SYDVKM. Here the CDR3 DNA reads TGTGCCAGCAGCAGAAGGATAGACACAATCTACGAGCAGTACTTC. Residues: CASSRRIDTIYEQYF.

Turning to this clonotype: Given a much more abundant clone one base away, this may be a read error. V gene TRBV14 combines with J gene TRBJ1-5; D unclear. Between the trimmed V and J ends, which lost 8 bases and 11 bases, there was a span of 7 bases. The CDR3 is made up of 9 amino acids. Looked up from germline, CDR1 is SGHDN and CDR2 is FVKESK. The DNA for the CDR3 is TGTGCCAGCCGTGCTACCCAGCATTTT. Its translation is CASRATQHF.

This clonotype was observed a few times. The rearrangement uses TRBV28 and TRBJ1-3; 10 bases are a match to TRBD1. Germline loops: CDR1 MDHEN, CDR2 SYDVKM. CDR3 size: 17 residues. The junction had 10 bases not matched to a gene; V was cut back by 5 bases and J by 3 bases. The CDR3 here is CASSADRGTGFGNTIYF. As DNA, the CDR3 is TGTGCCAGCAGTGCGGACAGGGGGACGGGCTTTGGAAACACCATATATTTT.

This clonotype was seen repeatedly, ten times or more. The chain couples TRBV5-8 to TRBJ2-7; D is possibly TRBD2 (6 bases). The CDR3 totals 14 residues. The germline V and J ends were trimmed by 7 bases and 3 bases, with 17 bases remaining between them. Germline CDR1 is SGHTS and CDR2 is YDEGEE. The CDR3: CASGDPSGDYEQYF. The CDR3 region has the DNA TGTGCCAGCGGGGACCCCTCGGGGGACTACGAGCAGTACTTC.

This clonotype was observed at least ten times. The chain is built from TRBV19 and TRBJ1-2; no definite D call. Trimming cost V 9 bases and J 5 bases, with 13 bases left between them. The CDR3 runs 12 residues. The germline V gene has CDR1 LNHDA and CDR2 SQIVND (reference sequence). The CDR3 protein is CASSQGGYGYTF. The CDR3 region has the DNA TGTGCCAGCAGCCAAGGAGGATATGGCTACACCTTC.

This clonotype has only a few counts. A read error is possible here, since a much larger clone lies one base away. This chain uses TRBV19 with TRBJ2-3, with no clear D. Trimming removed 4 bases at V and 8 bases at J, with 16 bases between. From germline, CDR1 is LNHDA and CDR2 SQIVND (reference sequence). The CDR3 consists of 14 residues. CDR3 sequence reads: CASSKFSSSGTQYF. Here the CDR3 DNA reads TGTGCCAGTAGTAAGTTTTCCTCATCAGGTACGCAGTATTTT.

The chain combines TRBV3-1 with TRBJ1-5; 9 positions agree with TRBD1. The V gene's germline CDR1 is LGHDT and CDR2 YNNKEL (reference sequence). V was clipped by 6 bases and J by 2 bases; unmatched bases: 2. The CDR3 has 14 amino acids. The CDR3 sequence: CASSWTGGNQPQHF. CDR3 sequence (DNA): TGTGCCAGCAGTTGGACAGGGGGCAATCAGCCCCAGCATTTT.